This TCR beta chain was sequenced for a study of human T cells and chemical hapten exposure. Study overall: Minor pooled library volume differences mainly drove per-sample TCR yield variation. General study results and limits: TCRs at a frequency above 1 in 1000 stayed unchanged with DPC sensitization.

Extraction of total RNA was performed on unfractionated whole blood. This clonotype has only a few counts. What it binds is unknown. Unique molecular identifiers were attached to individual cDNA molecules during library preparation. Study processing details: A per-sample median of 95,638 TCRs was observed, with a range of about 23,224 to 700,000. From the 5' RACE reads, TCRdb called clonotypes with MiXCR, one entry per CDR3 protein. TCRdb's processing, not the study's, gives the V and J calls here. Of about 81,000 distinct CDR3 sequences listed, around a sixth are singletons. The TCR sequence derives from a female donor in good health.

The chain's CDR3 is CASTSEYSYEQYF. The CDR3 nucleotides read TGTGCCAGCACTAGCGAGTACTCCTACGAGCAGTACTTC. The genes are TRBV6-6 and TRBJ2-7; D is possibly TRBD2 (6 bases). Germline CDR1 is MNHNY and CDR2 is SVGAGI (reference sequence). Trimming cost V 7 bases and J 0 bases, with 10 bases left between them. The CDR3 has 13 residues.